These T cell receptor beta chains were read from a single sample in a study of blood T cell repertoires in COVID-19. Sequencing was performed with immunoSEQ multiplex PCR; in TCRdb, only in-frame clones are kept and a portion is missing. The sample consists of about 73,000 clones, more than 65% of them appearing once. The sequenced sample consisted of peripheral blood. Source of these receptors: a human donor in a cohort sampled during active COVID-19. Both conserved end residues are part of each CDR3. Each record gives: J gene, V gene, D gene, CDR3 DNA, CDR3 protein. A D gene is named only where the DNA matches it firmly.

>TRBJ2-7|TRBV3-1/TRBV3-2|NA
TGTGCCAGCAGCCAAAATTTGGGGGGTGAGCAGTACTTC
CASSQNLGGEQYF
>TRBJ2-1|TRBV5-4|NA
TGTGCCAGCAGCTTGGGCCCGGGGTCCTACAATGAGCAGTTCTTC
CASSLGPGSYNEQFF
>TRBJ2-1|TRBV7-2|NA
TGTGCCAGCAACACGAGACAGAGCTCCTACAATGAGCAGTTCTTC
CASNTRQSSYNEQFF
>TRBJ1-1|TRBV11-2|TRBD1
TGTGCCAGCAGCTCCGGACAGGGGAAGCGATACGTTGAAGCTTTCTTT
CASSSGQGKRYVEAFF
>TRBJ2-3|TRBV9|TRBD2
TGTGCCAGCAGTAGGACTAGCGGGGAGACAGATACGCAGTATTTT
CASSRTSGETDTQYF
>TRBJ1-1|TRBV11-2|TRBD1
TGTGCCAGCAGCTTAGCCCCCCCGGGACAGGGACTATTAGGTCCTGAAGCTTTCTTT
CASSLAPPGQGLLGPEAFF
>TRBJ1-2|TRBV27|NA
TGTGCCAGCGCATATTCAGGGGATCTGCCGGGCTACACCTTC
CASAYSGDLPGYTF
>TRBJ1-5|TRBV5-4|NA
TGTGCCAGCAGCTTCGGGTCCGGTCAGCCCCAGCATTTT
CASSFGSGQPQHF
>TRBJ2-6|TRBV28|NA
TGTGCCAGCAGTTTATCCCGACGGAGCTCTGGGGCCAACGTCCTGACTTTC
CASSLSRRSSGANVLTF
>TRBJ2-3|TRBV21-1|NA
TGTGCCAGCAGCAAAGGAGGTAGGGCTAGCGGGGCGACTAGCACAGATACGCAGTATTTT
CASSKGGRASGATSTDTQYF
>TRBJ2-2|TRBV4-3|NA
TGCGCCAGCAGCCCCTACCCCGGGAACACCGGGGAGCTGTTTTTT
CASSPYPGNTGELFF
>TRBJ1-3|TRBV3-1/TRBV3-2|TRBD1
TGTGCCAGCAGGGGGACAGGGGGAAACACCATATATTTT
CASRGTGGNTIYF
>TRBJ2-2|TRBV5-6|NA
TGTGCCAGCAGCAAGCGGGACAGGTTGGCCGGGGAGCTGTTTTTT
CASSKRDRLAGELFF
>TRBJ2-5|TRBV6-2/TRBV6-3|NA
TGTGCCAGCAGTCCCCAGGGTTCTCAAGAGACCCAGTACTTC
CASSPQGSQETQYF
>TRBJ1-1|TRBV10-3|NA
TGTGCCATCAGTGAGGCGGGTGGGAGCACTGAAGCTTTCTTT
CAISEAGGSTEAFF
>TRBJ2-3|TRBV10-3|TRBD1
TGTGCCATCAATGGTCGACAGGGGCAGACAGATACGCAGTATTTT
CAINGRQGQTDTQYF
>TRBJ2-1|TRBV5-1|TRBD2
TGCGCCAGCAGCGCCACTAGCGGGACCTACAATGAGCAGTTCTTC
CASSATSGTYNEQFF